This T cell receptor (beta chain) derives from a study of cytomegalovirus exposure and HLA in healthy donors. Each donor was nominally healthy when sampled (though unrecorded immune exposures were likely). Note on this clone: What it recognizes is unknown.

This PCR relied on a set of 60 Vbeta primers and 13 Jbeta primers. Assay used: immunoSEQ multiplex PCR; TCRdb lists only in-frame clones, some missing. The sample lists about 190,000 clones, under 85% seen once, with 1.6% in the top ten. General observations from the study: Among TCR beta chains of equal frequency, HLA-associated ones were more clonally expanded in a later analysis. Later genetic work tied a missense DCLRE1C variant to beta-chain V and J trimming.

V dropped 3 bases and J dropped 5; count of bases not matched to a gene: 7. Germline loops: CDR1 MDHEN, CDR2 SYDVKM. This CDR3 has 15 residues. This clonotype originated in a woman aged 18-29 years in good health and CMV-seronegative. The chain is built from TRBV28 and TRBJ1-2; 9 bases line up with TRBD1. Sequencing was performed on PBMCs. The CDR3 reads CASSFLQGAEYGYTF. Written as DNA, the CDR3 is TGTGCCAGCAGTTTCTTACAGGGGGCTGAGTATGGCTACACCTTC.